These T cell receptor beta chains were read from a single sample in a study of shared clonotypes between healthy human individuals. This table comes from immunoSEQ multiplex PCR, and its TCRdb copy is limited to in-frame clones, with some not included. The data hold roughly 2.1 million clones, with approximately 94% observed a single time. Sequencing input: naive CD8+ T cells from PBMCs. Receptors were obtained from a man younger than 35 in good health. Some clones in this sample may be carry-over from other donors' samples. CDR3s include the opening cysteine and the closing phenylalanine or tryptophan. The order of the fields is V gene, D gene, clone size, J gene, CDR3 protein, CDR3 DNA. D genes are given only for firm matches. Clone size, where shown, is once, few, many, or a class for clones that have expanded.

>TRBV27|NA|NA|TRBJ2-7
CASSLVALAYEQYF
TGTGCCAGCAGTTTAGTGGCTCTGGCCTACGAGCAGTACTTC
>TRBV7-9|NA|NA|TRBJ2-7
CASSQPATYEQYF
TGTGCCAGCAGCCAACCCGCGACCTACGAGCAGTACTTC
>TRBV29-1|NA|few|TRBJ1-1
CSAHWVLNTEAFF
TGCAGCGCCCATTGGGTCTTGAACACTGAAGCTTTCTTT
>TRBV6-1|NA|NA|TRBJ2-1
CASSDLPLWEVRGNEQFF
TGTGCCAGCAGTGACCTACCGCTGTGGGAGGTGAGGGGTAATGAGCAGTTCTTC
>TRBV27|NA|few|TRBJ1-5
CASSFGGAGQPQHF
TGTGCCAGCAGTTTTGGGGGCGCGGGTCAGCCCCAGCATTTT
>TRBV9|TRBD1|NA|TRBJ1-2
CASSVGDRVGGYTF
TGTGCCAGCAGCGTAGGGGACAGGGTGGGCGGCTACACCTTC
>TRBV27|NA|NA|TRBJ2-3
CASSPRGADTQYF
TGTGCCAGCAGCCCCCGCGGGGCAGATACGCAGTATTTT
>TRBV6-5|TRBD1|NA|TRBJ2-3
CASNRTGADTQYF
TGTGCCAGCAATCGAACAGGGGCCGATACGCAGTATTTT
>TRBV10-3|TRBD1|NA|TRBJ1-5
CAISESARTGYSNQPQHF
TGTGCCATCAGTGAGTCAGCCCGGACAGGGTATAGCAATCAGCCCCAGCATTTT
>TRBV19|TRBD2|once|TRBJ2-7
CASSIASGYEQYF
TGTGCCAGTAGTATCGCTAGCGGCTACGAGCAGTACTTC
>TRBV19|TRBD1|NA|TRBJ2-2
CASSPQTGYGAGELFF
TGTGCCAGTAGCCCTCAGACAGGGTATGGGGCCGGGGAGCTGTTTTTT
>TRBV25-1|NA|NA|TRBJ1-3
CASSARGVGTIYF
TGTGCCAGCAGTGCCCGGGGCGTTGGCACCATATATTTT
>TRBV5-1|NA|NA|TRBJ2-1
CASSLSANSAYNEQFF
TGCGCCAGCAGCTTGAGCGCCAACTCGGCCTACAATGAGCAGTTCTTC
>TRBV28|NA|NA|TRBJ1-5
CASTPGVSNQPQHF
TGTGCCAGCACCCCAGGGGTTAGCAATCAGCCCCAGCATTTT
>TRBV15|NA|NA|TRBJ2-7
CATSRPLRDHTYEQYF
TGTGCCACCAGCAGACCTCTCCGGGACCACACCTACGAGCAGTACTTC
>TRBV5-1|TRBD2|NA|TRBJ2-2
CASSWELAGALDTGELFF
TGCGCCAGCAGCTGGGAACTAGCGGGAGCCTTAGACACCGGGGAGCTGTTTTTT
>TRBV27|NA|NA|TRBJ1-5
CASSPRGNSNQPQHF
TGTGCCAGCAGCCCGAGGGGGAATAGCAATCAGCCCCAGCATTTT
>TRBV2|NA|NA|TRBJ1-4
CASSESGPEKLFF
TGTGCCAGCAGTGAGTCCGGACCAGAAAAACTGTTTTTT
>TRBV27|NA|NA|TRBJ1-2
CASSPLLASGGYTF
TGTGCCAGCAGTCCCCTCCTAGCTTCCGGCGGCTACACCTTC
>TRBV9|NA|NA|TRBJ2-7
CASSVAGAYEQYF
TGTGCCAGCAGCGTAGCGGGAGCTTACGAGCAGTACTTC
>TRBV6-4|TRBD1|NA|TRBJ2-1
CASSETGGSYNEQFF
TGTGCCAGCAGTGAAACAGGGGGGTCCTACAATGAGCAGTTCTTC
>TRBV11-2|TRBD2|NA|TRBJ2-2
CASSSSGKKAGELFF
TGTGCCAGCAGCTCTAGCGGGAAGAAAGCCGGGGAGCTGTTTTTT
>TRBV6-1|NA|NA|TRBJ2-1
CASRRRGENEQFF
TGTGCCAGCAGAAGAAGGGGAGAAAATGAGCAGTTCTTC
>TRBV4-1|NA|NA|TRBJ2-1
CASSQAVGVYNEQFF
TGCGCCAGCAGCCAAGCGGTCGGGGTTTACAATGAGCAGTTCTTC
>TRBV28|NA|NA|TRBJ1-2
CASSLSRGAGDYGYTF
TGTGCCAGCAGTTTGAGTCGTGGTGCAGGGGACTATGGCTACACCTTC
>TRBV5-6|TRBD2|NA|TRBJ2-7
CASSVGGTYEQYF
TGTGCCAGCAGCGTCGGGGGGACCTACGAGCAGTACTTC
>TRBV1|NA|NA|TRBJ2-7
CTSSPPGLAPYEQYF
TGCACCAGCAGCCCCCCGGGACTAGCCCCCTACGAGCAGTACTTC
>TRBV7-6|NA|once|TRBJ2-2
CASSLWFTGELFF
TGTGCCAGCAGCTTATGGTTCACCGGGGAGCTGTTTTTT
>TRBV6-1|TRBD1|few|TRBJ1-1
CASSASGTGPAEAFF
TGTGCCAGCAGTGCCTCCGGGACAGGGCCGGCTGAAGCTTTCTTT
>TRBV5-1|NA|NA|TRBJ2-6
CASSLNRRVGANVLTF
TGCGCCAGCAGCTTAAATAGACGGGTCGGGGCCAACGTCCTGACTTTC
>TRBV5-6|NA|NA|TRBJ1-1
CASSPGGGRTEAFF
TGTGCCAGCAGCCCCGGGGGGGGTCGCACTGAAGCTTTCTTT
>TRBV9|NA|NA|TRBJ2-2
CASSRLPGTGELFF
TGTGCCAGCAGCCGTCTGCCTGGCACCGGGGAGCTGTTTTTT
>TRBV7-6|TRBD2|NA|TRBJ2-3
CASSPGTTTDTQYF
TGTGCCAGCAGCCCGGGGACTACGACAGATACGCAGTATTTT
>TRBV7-9|TRBD2|NA|TRBJ2-3
CASSLSASGIGDTQYF
TGTGCCAGCAGCTTATCGGCTAGCGGGATTGGAGATACGCAGTATTTT
>TRBV6-5|TRBD2|once|TRBJ2-2
CASSLAAYTGELFF
TGTGCCAGCAGTCTAGCGGCTTACACCGGGGAGCTGTTTTTT